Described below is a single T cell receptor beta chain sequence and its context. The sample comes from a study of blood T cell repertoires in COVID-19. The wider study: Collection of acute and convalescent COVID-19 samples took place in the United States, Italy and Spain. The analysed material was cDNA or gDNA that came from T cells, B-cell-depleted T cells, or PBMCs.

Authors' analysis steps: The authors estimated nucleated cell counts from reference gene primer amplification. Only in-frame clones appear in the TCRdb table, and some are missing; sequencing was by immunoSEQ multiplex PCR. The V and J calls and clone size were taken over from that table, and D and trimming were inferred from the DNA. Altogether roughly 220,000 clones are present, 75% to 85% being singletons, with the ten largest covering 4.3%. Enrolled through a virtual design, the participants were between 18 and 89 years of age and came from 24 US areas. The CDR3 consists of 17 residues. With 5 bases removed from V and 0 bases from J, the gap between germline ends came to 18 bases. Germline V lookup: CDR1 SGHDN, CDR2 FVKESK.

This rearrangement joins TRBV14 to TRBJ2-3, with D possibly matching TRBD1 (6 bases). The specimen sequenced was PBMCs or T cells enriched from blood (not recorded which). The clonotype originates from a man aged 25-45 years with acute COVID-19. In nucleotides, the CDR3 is TGTGCCAGCAGCTCCCCAGGGGCGATCTTTAGCACAGATACGCAGTATTTT. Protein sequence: CASSSPGAIFSTDTQYF.